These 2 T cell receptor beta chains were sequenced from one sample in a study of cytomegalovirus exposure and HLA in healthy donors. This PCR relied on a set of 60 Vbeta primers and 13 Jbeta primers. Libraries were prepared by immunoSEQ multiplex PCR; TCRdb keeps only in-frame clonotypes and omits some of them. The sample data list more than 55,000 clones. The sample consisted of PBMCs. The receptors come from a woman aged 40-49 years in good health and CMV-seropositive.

The CDR3 region has the DNA TGTGCCAGCAGTTTTCCGAGAAGCGGGGGGGCGGTCTACGAGCAGTACTTC. Residues: CASSFPRSGGAVYEQYF. The chain links TRBV27 to TRBJ2-7; 10 bases fit TRBD2. This CDR3 has 17 amino acids. The germline V gene has CDR1 MNHEY and CDR2 SMNVEV (reference sequence). The ends lost 3 bases at V and 3 bases at J; junction bases unmatched: 11.

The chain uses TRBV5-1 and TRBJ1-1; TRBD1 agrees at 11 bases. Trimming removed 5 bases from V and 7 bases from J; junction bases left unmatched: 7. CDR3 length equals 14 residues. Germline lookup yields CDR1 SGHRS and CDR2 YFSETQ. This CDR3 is CASSFGTGGDEAFF. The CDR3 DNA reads TGCGCCAGCAGTTTCGGGACAGGGGGGGATGAAGCTTTCTTT.